The 9 T cell receptor beta chains given below trace back to one sample, sequenced in a study of T cell responses to AZD1222 COVID-19 vaccine (dated by TCRdb to the early 2020s). Library method: the immunoSEQ multiplex PCR assay. TCRdb carries this immuneACCESS record with in-frame sequences only. Its versions omit some clonotypes, under half of them owing to an unresolved V gene in the studies checked, with the rest unexplained. The sample contains 100,000 or so clones, around 89% of them found a single time. The ten most abundant clones make up 2% to 3% of the sample. What this sample's time point label stands for: baseline before first vaccination. The sample was peripheral blood, taken on day 0 of AZD1222 vaccination. These receptors all come from an adult in good health.

The V and J genes are TRBV19 and TRBJ2-7, with a tentative D call TRBD1 (6 bases). This CDR3 region has 16 residues. V was pared by 4 bases and J by 0 bases, with 16 bases between. CDR1 and CDR2 from the germline V gene are LNHDA and SQIVND (reference sequence). Here the CDR3 reads CASSNQNRVGSYEQYF. The CDR3 nucleotides are TGTGCCAGTAGTAACCAAAACAGGGTAGGCTCCTACGAGCAGTACTTC.

The J gene is TRBJ1-2, the V gene TRBV5-4; D might be TRBD1 (6 bases). The CDR3 is made up of 16 amino acids. Trimming shortened V by 4 bases and J by 1 base, and 17 bases separated the two germline ends. Germline-derived CDR1 and CDR2 are SGHNT and YYREEE (reference sequence). CDR3 coding DNA: TGTGCCAGCAGCCTAGCCCAGGGGCTCCTTAACTATGGCTACACCTTC. Its protein is CASSLAQGLLNYGYTF.

The chain has TRBV7-9 and TRBJ2-3; 7 bases map to TRBD2. V lost 5 bases to trimming and J lost 4 bases; unmatched junction nucleotides: 9. The CDR3 is 15 amino acids. Germline CDR1 reads SEHNR; CDR2 reads FQNEAQ (reference sequence). The CDR3 nucleotides read TGTGCCAGCAGCCGCGGGAGTCTAGCGGCAGATACGCAGTATTTT. This codes for CASSRGSLAADTQYF.

This clone was found once. The DNA of the CDR3 is TGCGCCAGCAGAACCGGGACGGAGGGGGCCGGGGAGCTGTTTTTT. This translates into CASRTGTEGAGELFF. The chain joins TRBV5-1 to TRBJ2-2, with D possibly being TRBD1 or TRBD2 (6 bases each). This CDR3 contains 15 residues. CDR1 is SGHRS and CDR2 is YFSETQ in the germline V gene. V gave up 5 bases and J gave up 6 bases, with 17 bases separating them. Based on the CDR3 plus reference TRBV5-1 and TRBJ2-2, the full variable domain is KAGVTQTPRYLIKTRGQQVTLSCSPISGHRSVSWYQQTPGQGLQFLFEYFSETQRNKGNFPGRFSGRQFSNSRSEMNVSTLELGDSALYLCASRTGTEGAGELFFGEGSRLTVL.

The V and J genes are TRBV6-6 and TRBJ1-3, with D possibly TRBD1 on 5 matching bases. Trimming cost V 2 bases and J 0 bases, with 11 bases left between them. The germline V gene encodes CDR1 MNHNY and CDR2 SVGAGI (reference sequence). This CDR3 spans 16 amino acids. CDR3 loop: CASSYGAVDSGNTIYF. The CDR3 DNA reads TGTGCCAGCAGTTACGGGGCCGTGGACTCTGGAAACACCATATATTTT.

The chain couples TRBV2 to TRBJ2-5; TRBD1 matches at 7 bases. V lost 6 bases to trimming and J lost 5 bases; unmatched junction nucleotides: 9. The CDR3 is 14 residues long. Germline CDR1 is SNHLY and CDR2 is FYNNEI. For the CDR3, the DNA is TGTGCCAGCAGCTACGCCACAGGGGAGGAGACCCAGTACTTC. Amino acid sequence: CASSYATGEETQYF.

V gene TRBV19 combines with J gene TRBJ1-5; TRBD1 matches 7 bases. The junction had 5 bases not matched to a gene; V was cut back by 6 bases and J by 0 bases. The CDR3 extends over 15 amino acids. Germline lookup yields CDR1 LNHDA and CDR2 SQIVND (reference sequence). CDR3 in DNA: TGTGCCAGTAGGACGACAGGGAATAGCAATCAGCCCCAGCATTTT. Protein sequence: CASRTTGNSNQPQHF.

This clone was seen a few times. V gene TRBV6-5 combines with J gene TRBJ1-2; D might be TRBD1 (5 bases). Trimming stripped 6 bases from V and 11 bases from J, with 22 bases between. Germline V CDR1 and CDR2: MNHEY, SVGAGI. The length of the CDR3 is 14 residues. CDR3 region: CASRTRDGDRGYTF. The DNA for the CDR3 is TGTGCCAGCAGAACACGGGACGGAGACCGTGGGTACACCTTC.

CDR3 coding DNA: TGTGCCAGCAGCAGCAACCGGGCCCTTAATGAAAAACTGTTTTTT. This encodes CASSSNRALNEKLFF. The rearrangement uses TRBV11-2 and TRBJ1-4; D is unclear. Trimming stripped 5 bases from V and 4 bases from J, with 14 bases between. The germline V gene has CDR1 SGHAT and CDR2 FQNNGV. The CDR3 covers 15 residues.